This TCR beta chain came from a study of OX40 agonist ivuxolimab in advanced cancers. Study in general: Six ivuxolimab dose levels, 0.01 to 10 mg/kg, were given intravenously every 2 weeks. Patients in dose escalation had liver, melanoma, kidney or head and neck cancers.

Assay: immunoSEQ multiplex PCR; the TCRdb copy retains only in-frame clones and omits some. The sample has 50,000 to 70,000 clones; around four fifths are singletons. Findings of the study overall: Certain nonresponders likewise exhibited a low normalized T-cell clonal expansion.

Concerning this clone: Its antigen is undetermined.

The sequence was collected from an adult with an advanced solid tumor such as melanoma, head and neck, liver or kidney cancer. The specimen comprised CD4+ or CD8+ T cells sorted from blood, sampled in a trial of the OX40 agonist ivuxolimab.

CDR3 region: CASKGVATGELFF. The CDR3 bases are TGCGCCAGCAAGGGTGTGGCAACCGGGGAGCTGTTTTTT. The chain recombines TRBV5-1 with TRBJ2-2; no definite D call. The CDR3 consists of 13 residues. Germline CDR1 SGHRS, CDR2 YFSETQ. V gave up 6 bases and J gave up 5 bases, with 11 bases separating them.